This T cell receptor (beta chain) is from a study of CD8 T cells in ankylosing spondylitis. Researchers built TCR beta libraries using quantitative 5'-RACE with molecular barcodes. TCRdb processed the 5' RACE reads anew with MiXCR; each CDR3 protein has one entry. Found here are 150,000 to 200,000 distinct CDR3 sequences, around 16% of them singletons; the top ten hold around 7.6%. V shed 3 bases and J 4 bases; nucleotides not matched to a gene: 6. This CDR3 comprises 17 residues. CDR1 is MDHEN, CDR2 SYDVKM, per germline. Source material: blood, either unsorted or a sorted T cell fraction (not recorded which). The rearrangement joins TRBV28 to TRBJ2-6; 10 bases are a match to TRBD1. This TCR derives from a male donor with ankylosing spondylitis or in good health (not recorded which). In DNA, the CDR3 is TGTGCCAGCAGTTTGGACAGGGGGTTGGGGGGGGCCAACGTCCTGACTTTC. Protein: CASSLDRGLGGANVLTF.